The T cell receptor beta chain described here comes from a study of response to subunit inactivated influenza vaccine. V lost 4 bases and J 0 bases, leaving 7 bases between the germline ends. The CDR3 is made up of 13 amino acids. Germline CDR1 reads MNHEY; CDR2 reads SMNVEV (reference sequence). TCRdb recomputed calls from the RT-PCR reads with MiXCR, one row per CDR3 protein. Of hundreds of thousands of distinct CDR3 sequences in the sample, approximately 9.9% are singletons; the top ten hold less than 15%. The study's findings and limits: Authors proposed each seasonal influenza vaccination draws in few new T cells.

The table lists this clonotype with many counts. Its antigen is unknown. This TCR was sampled from a man in his forties or fifties who received an inactivated influenza vaccine. This specimen was PBMCs from blood, taken more than 35 days after vaccination. The V call is TRBV27, the J call TRBJ2-7; no firm D call. The CDR3: CASSSLFSYEQYF. The CDR3 DNA reads as TGTGCCAGCAGTTCGCTATTCTCCTACGAGCAGTACTTC.